A single sample gave rise to the 8 T cell receptor beta chains below, sequenced in a study of cytomegalovirus exposure and HLA in healthy donors. Primers included in the PCR were 60 Vbeta and 13 Jbeta primers. Assay used: immunoSEQ multiplex PCR; TCRdb lists only in-frame clones, some missing. The table lists about 130,000 clones, around 73% of them singletons, with about 2.6% in the top ten. Sequences were obtained from PBMCs. The receptors originated from a human donor in good health.

This clone was counted between two and nine times. The chain links TRBV7-6 to TRBJ1-1, with 10 bases fitting TRBD1. The CDR3 runs to 16 residues. J was trimmed by 4 bases and V by 5 bases; bases with no gene match: 10. The germline gives CDR1 SGHVS, CDR2 FNYEAQ. The DNA for the CDR3 is TGTGCCAGCAGCCCCGTACGGGACAGGGGCTTCACTGAAGCTTTCTTT. Protein product: CASSPVRDRGFTEAFF.

This rearrangement joins TRBV6-1 to TRBJ1-2, with 8 bases matching TRBD1. Germline CDR1 and CDR2: MNHNS and SASEGT. Losses at the gene ends were 5 bases for V and 5 bases for J; bases not matched to a gene: 7. CDR3 size: 14 residues. The DNA for the CDR3 is TGTGCCAGCAGTTTAGTGGGACAGGATTATGGCTACACCTTC. Its translation: CASSLVGQDYGYTF.

This clone was detected only a few times. The V gene is TRBV4-1, the J gene TRBJ2-3, with D unresolved. The V gene lost 0 bases and the J gene lost 6 bases, with 10 bases spanning the gap. This CDR3 has 14 amino acids. Germline V gene sequence: CDR1 MGHRA, CDR2 YSYEKL. The CDR3: CASSQDSSVDTQYF. CDR3 in DNA: TGCGCCAGCAGCCAAGATTCGTCGGTGGATACGCAGTATTTT.

In this sample, this clone turned up a few times. The same CDR3 is also encoded by other DNA sequences in this sample. V is TRBV20-1 and J is TRBJ2-7; tentative D call: TRBD2 (6 bases). This CDR3 has 11 amino acids. Germline values: CDR1 DFQATT, CDR2 SNEGSKA (reference sequence). Trimming stripped 6 bases from V and 6 bases from J, with 12 bases between. This CDR3 is CSARAGTEQYF. For the CDR3, the DNA is TGCAGTGCCAGGGCGGGGACCGAGCAGTACTTC.

V gene TRBV9 combines with J gene TRBJ2-2; D unclear. The CDR3 runs 15 residues. Germline values: CDR1 SGDLS, CDR2 YYNGEE. V was pared by 0 bases and J by 0 bases, with 6 bases between. The CDR3 coding sequence is TGTGCCAGCAGCGTAGCCCCTACGAACACCGGGGAGCTGTTTTTT. Translation gives CASSVAPTNTGELFF.

The rearrangement joins TRBV7-9 to TRBJ2-7; D is possibly TRBD2 (5 bases). This CDR3 region has 15 residues. Germline loops: CDR1 SEHNR, CDR2 FQNEAQ (reference sequence). Deletions cut 6 bases from V and 3 bases from J, with 18 bases between. In DNA, the CDR3 is TGTGCCAGCAGTCCAGAACGGCCTACTAGCTACGAGCAGTACTTC. Protein product: CASSPERPTSYEQYF.

V is TRBV11-1 and J is TRBJ1-1; D unclear. Looked up from germline, CDR1 is SGHAT and CDR2 is FQDESV (reference sequence). The CDR3 loop spans 15 amino acids. The V gene lost 3 bases and the J gene lost 0 bases, with 11 bases spanning the gap. This CDR3 is CASSFGPQMNTEAFF. In nucleotides, the CDR3 is TGTGCCAGCAGCTTTGGGCCACAGATGAACACTGAAGCTTTCTTT.

The chain joins TRBV7-9 to TRBJ2-7; TRBD1 might be the D (5 bases). Trimming removed 2 bases from V and 3 bases from J, with 14 bases in between. The CDR3 is 15 residues long. Germline assignment: CDR1 SEHNR and CDR2 FQNEAQ (reference sequence). CDR3 DNA: TGTGCCAGCAGCTTACTAACAGGACCCGACTACGAGCAGTACTTC. Translated: CASSLLTGPDYEQYF.